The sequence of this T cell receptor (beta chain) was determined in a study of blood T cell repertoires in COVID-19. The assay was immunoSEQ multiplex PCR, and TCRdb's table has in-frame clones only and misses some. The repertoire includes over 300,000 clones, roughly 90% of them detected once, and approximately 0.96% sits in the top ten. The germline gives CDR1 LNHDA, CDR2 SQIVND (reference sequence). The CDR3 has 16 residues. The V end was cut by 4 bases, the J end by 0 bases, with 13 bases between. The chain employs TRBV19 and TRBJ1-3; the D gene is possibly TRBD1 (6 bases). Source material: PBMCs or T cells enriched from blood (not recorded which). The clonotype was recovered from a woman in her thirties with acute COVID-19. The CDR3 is CASSTDRDLSGNTIYF. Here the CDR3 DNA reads TGTGCCAGTAGTACGGACAGAGATCTCTCTGGAAACACCATATATTTT.